This record covers a single TCR beta chain. The antigen is not known. Using immunoSEQ multiplex PCR, the repertoire was profiled, and TCRdb retains in-frame clones only, with some absent. The sample lists tens of thousands of clones; more than 85% were seen once. This sample is drawn from a study of lymphopenia after photon versus proton radiotherapy. Germline values: CDR1 LNHDA, CDR2 SQIVND (reference sequence). V was pared by 5 bases and J by 1 base, with 17 bases between. This CDR3 has 16 residues. Notes on the study in general: Proton therapy kept repertoires fairly stable, unlike photons, which gained effector/memory cells. Better survival with proton therapy was suggested as possible, not demonstrated. After lymphocyte nadir, photon-treated repertoires showed oligoclonal expansion, especially CD8+ Temra. Larger post-nadir TCR diversity loss correlated inversely with survival in deceased patients.

This chain uses TRBV19 with TRBJ1-1; unclear D gene. This material consisted of peripheral blood, taken from a patient treated with photon-based radiotherapy. This TCR derives from a man in his sixties with cholangiocarcinoma. As DNA, the CDR3 is TGTGCCAGTAGTGTCCCCCCCGGATGGCGGAACACTGAAGCTTTCTTT. It encodes CASSVPPGWRNTEAFF.